This T cell receptor (beta chain) originates from a study of T cell responses to AZD1222 COVID-19 vaccine. V lost 6 bases to trimming and J lost 9 bases, with 14 bases between them. Germline V lookup: CDR1 DFQATT, CDR2 SNEGSKA (reference sequence). This CDR3 has 11 residues. Clones were sequenced by immunoSEQ multiplex PCR, and TCRdb holds only the in-frame ones, with some missing. The sample has about 130,000 clones; roughly nine tenths are singletons. The rearrangement links TRBV20-1 to TRBJ1-2; tentative D call: TRBD1 (6 bases). This material consisted of peripheral blood, taken on day 0 of AZD1222 vaccination. The receptor was derived from an adult in good health. The CDR3 spells CSAFRDTSYTF. The CDR3 DNA sequence: TGCAGTGCCTTCCGGGACACGAGCTACACCTTC.